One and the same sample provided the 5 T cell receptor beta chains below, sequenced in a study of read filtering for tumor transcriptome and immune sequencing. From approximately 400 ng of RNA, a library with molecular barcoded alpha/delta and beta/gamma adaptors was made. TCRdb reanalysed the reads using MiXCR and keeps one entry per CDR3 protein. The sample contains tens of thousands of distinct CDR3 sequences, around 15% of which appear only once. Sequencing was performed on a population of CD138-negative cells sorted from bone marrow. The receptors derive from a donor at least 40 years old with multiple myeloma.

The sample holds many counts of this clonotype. CDR3: CASSLKETQYF. CDR3 sequence (DNA): TGTGCCAGCAGCTTGAAAGAGACCCAGTACTTC. The gene calls are TRBV5-4 and TRBJ2-5, with D uncertain. Germline V gives CDR1 SGHNT, CDR2 YYREEE (reference sequence). Trimming stripped 1 base from V and 3 bases from J, with 1 base between. There are 11 residues in the CDR3.

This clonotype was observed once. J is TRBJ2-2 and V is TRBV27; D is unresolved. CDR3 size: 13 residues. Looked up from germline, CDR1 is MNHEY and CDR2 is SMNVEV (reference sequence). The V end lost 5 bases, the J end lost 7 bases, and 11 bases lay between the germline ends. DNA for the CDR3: TGTGCCAGCAGTCTCGGTGGGCACGGGGAGCTGTTTTTT. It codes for CASSLGGHGELFF.

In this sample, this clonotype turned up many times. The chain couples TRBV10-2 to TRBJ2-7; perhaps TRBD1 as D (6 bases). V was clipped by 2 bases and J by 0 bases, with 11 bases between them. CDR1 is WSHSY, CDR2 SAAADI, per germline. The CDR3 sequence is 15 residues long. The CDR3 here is CASSETPDSSYEQYF. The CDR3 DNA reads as TGCGCCAGCAGTGAGACCCCGGACAGCTCCTACGAGCAGTACTTC.

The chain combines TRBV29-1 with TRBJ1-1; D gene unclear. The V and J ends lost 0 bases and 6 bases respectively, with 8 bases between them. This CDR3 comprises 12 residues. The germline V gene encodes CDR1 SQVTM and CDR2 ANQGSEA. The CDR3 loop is CSVEEGKAEAFF. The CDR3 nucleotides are TGCAGCGTTGAAGAGGGAAAGGCTGAAGCTTTCTTT.

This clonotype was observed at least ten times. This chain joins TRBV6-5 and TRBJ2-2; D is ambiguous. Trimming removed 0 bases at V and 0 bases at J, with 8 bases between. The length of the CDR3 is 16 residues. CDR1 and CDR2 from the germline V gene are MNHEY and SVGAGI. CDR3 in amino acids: CASSYSGLSNTGELFF. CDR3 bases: TGTGCCAGCAGTTACTCAGGGTTGTCGAACACCGGGGAGCTGTTTTTT.